This TCR beta chain is from a study of T cells expressing NK-cell markers. This CDR3 has 14 amino acids. Germline-derived CDR1 and CDR2 are SGHNT and YENEEA. One entry per CDR3 protein, without DNA, is what TCRdb gives after re-calling the 5' RACE reads. The table counts over 150,000 distinct CDR3 sequences; 37% lies in the top ten. This sequence was found in a woman between 50 and 59 years old in good health. This chain uses TRBV11-3 with TRBJ2-1. Sequencing used blood T cells: a sorted CD56 or NKG2C T cell subset, CD4+ or CD8+ T cells, or bulk PBMC T cells (not recorded which). The CDR3 loop is CASSWHSSYNEQFF.